Following are 21 T cell receptor beta chains from one sample sequenced in a study of PD-1 blockade in classical Hodgkin lymphoma. The time point was: cycle 4 day 1 (C4D1), after 6 weeks of nivolumab. Every one of the patients relapsed after autologous stem cell transplantation (brentuximab vedotin exposure was variable). Some clones are missing from TCRdb's copy, which holds only in-frame ones; the method was immunoSEQ multiplex PCR. The sample carries 110,000 or so clones, 89% recorded once. This sample comprised peripheral blood mononuclear cells (PBMCs), obtained before the fourth cycle of nivolumab. The receptors derive from a human donor with classical Hodgkin lymphoma.

The chain employs TRBV13 and TRBJ2-4; tentatively, D is TRBD1 (5 bases). This CDR3 has 17 residues. With 0 bases removed from V and 1 base from J, the gap between germline ends came to 13 bases. CDR1 is PRHDT, CDR2 FYEKMQ, per germline (reference sequence). The CDR3 here is CASSLGVQGLAKNIQYF. In nucleotides, the CDR3 is TGTGCCAGCAGCTTAGGGGTTCAGGGCTTGGCCAAAAACATTCAGTACTTC.

The chain is built from TRBV4-1 and TRBJ2-1; D is perhaps TRBD1 or TRBD2 (5 bases each). Between the trimmed V and J ends, which lost 0 bases and 8 bases, there was a span of 17 bases. This CDR3 contains 16 residues. Germline assignment: CDR1 MGHRA and CDR2 YSYEKL. The CDR3 loop reads CASSQEGPPRGYEQFF. Here the CDR3 DNA reads TGCGCCAGCAGCCAAGAGGGACCACCTCGGGGATATGAGCAGTTCTTC.

This clone was seen a handful of times. This chain links TRBV30 with TRBJ1-1, with TRBD1 matching over 8 bases. The trim removed 6 bases at V and 6 bases at J, leaving 6 bases unmatched. This CDR3 has 12 residues. CDR1 GTSNPN and CDR2 SVGIG come from the germline V gene (reference sequence). As DNA, the CDR3 is TGTGCCTGCCTTAAACAGGGGGCTGAAGCTTTCTTT. It encodes CACLKQGAEAFF.

The V and J genes are TRBV6-1 and TRBJ1-2, with D hard to call. The CDR3 has 13 amino acids. From germline, CDR1 is MNHNS and CDR2 SASEGT. Trimming pared 2 bases from V and 4 bases from J, leaving 8 bases between. The CDR3 region is CASSESRLYGYTF. The CDR3 bases are TGTGCCAGCAGTGAAAGCAGACTCTATGGCTACACCTTC.

The genes are TRBV15 and TRBJ2-5, with D possibly matching TRBD1 (5 bases). Trimming shortened V by 0 bases and J by 4 bases, and 6 bases separated the two germline ends. CDR1 is LNHNV, CDR2 YYDKDF, per germline (reference sequence). The CDR3 length is 13 residues. For the CDR3, the DNA is TGTGCCACCAGCAGAGATACAGGAGAGACCCAGTACTTC. Amino acid sequence: CATSRDTGETQYF.

The chain links TRBV27 to TRBJ1-2, with 9 bases identical to TRBD1. CDR3 length: 15 amino acids. V lost 3 bases and J lost 8; bases outside the gene matches: 10. The germline CDR1 and CDR2 sequences are MNHEY and SMNVEV (reference sequence). This CDR3 is CASSFRDRVFEGYTF. The CDR3 DNA reads TGTGCCAGCAGTTTTCGGGACAGGGTATTCGAAGGCTACACCTTC.

V usage is TRBV7-9 and J usage is TRBJ1-2; 8 bases map to TRBD1. V trimming: 2 bases; J trimming: 4 bases; junction bases outside the gene matches: 6. This CDR3 contains 15 residues. Germline-derived CDR1 and CDR2 are SEHNR and FQNEAQ (reference sequence). The CDR3 reads CASSLIQGASYGYTF. CDR3 DNA: TGTGCCAGCAGCTTAATTCAGGGGGCTAGCTATGGCTACACCTTC. Drawing the rest from reference TRBV7-9 and TRBJ1-2, the complete variable domain is DTGVSQNPRHKITKRGQNVTFRCDPISEHNRLYWYRQTLGQGPEFLTYFQNEAQLEKSRLLSDRFSAERPKGSFSTLEIQRTEQGDSAMYLCASSLIQGASYGYTFGSGTRLTVV.

The chain carries TRBV27 and TRBJ1-1; D is unclear. Trimming cost V 2 bases and J 1 base, with 5 bases left between them. The V gene's germline CDR1 is MNHEY and CDR2 SMNVEV (reference sequence). This CDR3 contains 13 residues. CDR3 DNA: TGTGCCAGCAGTTTAATAAAGAACACTGAAGCTTTCTTT. This codes for CASSLIKNTEAFF.

This clone was detected only once. This chain uses TRBV18 with TRBJ1-1; no definite D call. CDR3 size: 14 residues. Germline-derived CDR1 and CDR2 are KGHSH and LQKENI. The V end was cut by 0 bases, the J end by 7 bases, with 12 bases between. The DNA for the CDR3 is TGTGCCAGCTCACCACCGGAAAGGCGCCGTGAAGCTTTCTTT. It is translated as CASSPPERRREAFF. Full variable domain (missing parts from reference TRBV18 and TRBJ1-1): NAGVMQNPRHLVRRRGQEARLRCSPMKGHSHVYWYRQLPEEGLKFMVYLQKENIIDESGMPKERFSAEFPKEGPSILRIQQVVRGDSAAYFCASSPPERRREAFFGQGTRLTVV.

The chain couples TRBV7-9 to TRBJ1-2; 7 bases are shared with TRBD1. The ends lost 4 bases at V and 2 bases at J; junction bases unmatched: 10. The CDR3 loop spans 16 amino acids. CDR1 and CDR2 from the germline V gene are SEHNR and FQNEAQ (reference sequence). This CDR3 is CASSSGGDSSNYGYTF. The DNA for the CDR3 is TGTGCCAGCAGCTCCGGGGGGGACAGCTCCAACTATGGCTACACCTTC.

This chain joins TRBV5-5 and TRBJ2-3; TRBD2 agrees at 7 bases. J was trimmed by 0 bases and V by 1 base; bases with no gene match: 5. Per germline, CDR1 SGHKS and CDR2 YYEKEE (reference sequence). The CDR3 loop spans 16 amino acids. As DNA, the CDR3 is TGTGCCAGCAGCTTGAGACTGGGACTAAGCACAGATACGCAGTATTTT. Amino acids: CASSLRLGLSTDTQYF.

The rearrangement uses TRBV19 and TRBJ1-2, with D tentatively TRBD1 (5 bases). From germline, CDR1 is LNHDA and CDR2 SQIVND (reference sequence). There are 14 residues in the CDR3. Deletions cut 3 bases from V and 8 bases from J, with 16 bases between. The CDR3 reads CASSILSLGGGYTF. The CDR3 region has the DNA TGTGCCAGTAGTATCTTAAGCCTCGGGGGGGGCTACACCTTC.

V and J are TRBV2 and TRBJ2-5; D gene uncertain. V was cut by 8 bases and J by 4 bases, with 11 bases left in between. The CDR3 runs 12 residues. Per the germline V gene, CDR1 is SNHLY and CDR2 is FYNNEI. DNA of the CDR3: TGTGCCAGCTCCCAGACGGTAGAGACCCAGTACTTC. It yields the protein CASSQTVETQYF.

This chain uses TRBV6-5 with TRBJ1-5, with D maybe TRBD1 (5 bases). The CDR3 spans 14 residues. The germline V gene has CDR1 MNHEY and CDR2 SVGAGI. Trimming left V 6 bases short and J 4 bases short, with 13 bases between. This CDR3 reads CASRTGTANQPQHF. The CDR3 DNA is TGTGCCAGCAGGACCGGGACGGCGAATCAGCCCCAGCATTTT.

CDR3 in amino acids: CASSLTRTNEKLFF. In DNA form, the CDR3 reads TGTGCCAGTAGTCTGACGAGGACTAATGAAAAACTGTTTTTT. V and J are TRBV19 and TRBJ1-4, with D uncertain. The germline CDR1 and CDR2 sequences are LNHDA and SQIVND (reference sequence). The CDR3 has 14 residues. Between the trimmed V and J ends, which lost 5 bases and 2 bases, there was a span of 9 bases.

The V gene is TRBV4-3, the J gene TRBJ1-2; TRBD1 aligns across 12 bases. Losses at the gene ends were 9 bases for V and 1 base for J; bases not matched to a gene: 12. The length of the CDR3 is 17 residues. CDR1 and CDR2 from the germline V gene are LGHNA and YSLEER. CDR3 coding DNA: TGCGCCAGTCGGGTATCGGGGACAGGGGGCAGTAACTATGGCTACACCTTC. This encodes CASRVSGTGGSNYGYTF.

The CDR3 reads CASTDPGFVSNQPQHF. Written as DNA, the CDR3 is TGTGCCAGCACAGACCCCGGTTTTGTCAGCAATCAGCCCCAGCATTTT. The V gene is TRBV28, the J gene TRBJ1-5; no clear D gene. The germline V gene encodes CDR1 MDHEN and CDR2 SYDVKM. Between the trimmed V and J ends, which lost 7 bases and 1 base, there was a span of 17 bases. CDR3 length: 16 amino acids.

The V call is TRBV15, the J call TRBJ2-7; a possible D gene is TRBD2 (6 bases). This CDR3 has 12 residues. Germline V lookup: CDR1 LNHNV, CDR2 YYDKDF (reference sequence). The V end lost 0 bases, the J end lost 7 bases, and 7 bases lay between the germline ends. The CDR3 nucleotides read TGTGCCACCAGCAGAGATGCGGGGGAGCAGTACTTC. Its translation is CATSRDAGEQYF.

The CDR3 bases are TGTGCCAGCAGCTTGGGGACTTTCGGGGGCTACACCTTC. Translating it yields CASSLGTFGGYTF. The chain combines TRBV5-4 with TRBJ1-2, with no clear D. The CDR3 consists of 13 residues. Trimming took off 0 bases at V and 8 bases at J, with 11 bases between the two ends. CDR1 and CDR2 from the germline V gene are SGHNT and YYREEE (reference sequence).

This chain joins TRBV10-3 and TRBJ2-1; 9 bases are shared with TRBD2. With V trimmed by 0 bases and J by 0 bases, 0 bases remained unmatched. From germline, CDR1 is ENHRY and CDR2 SYGVKD. CDR3 length equals 16 residues. Here the CDR3 DNA reads TGTGCCATCAGTGAGTCTAGCGGGAGCTCCTACAATGAGCAGTTCTTC. Translated, it gives CAISESSGSSYNEQFF.

The rearrangement joins TRBV2 to TRBJ2-2; 8 bases agree with TRBD1. Germline CDR1 is SNHLY and CDR2 is FYNNEI. V trimming: 8 bases; J trimming: 1 base; junction bases outside the gene matches: 6. CDR3 length: 15 residues. This CDR3 is CASSQGAGNTGELFF. DNA of the CDR3: TGTGCCAGCTCTCAGGGGGCAGGGAACACCGGGGAGCTGTTTTTT.